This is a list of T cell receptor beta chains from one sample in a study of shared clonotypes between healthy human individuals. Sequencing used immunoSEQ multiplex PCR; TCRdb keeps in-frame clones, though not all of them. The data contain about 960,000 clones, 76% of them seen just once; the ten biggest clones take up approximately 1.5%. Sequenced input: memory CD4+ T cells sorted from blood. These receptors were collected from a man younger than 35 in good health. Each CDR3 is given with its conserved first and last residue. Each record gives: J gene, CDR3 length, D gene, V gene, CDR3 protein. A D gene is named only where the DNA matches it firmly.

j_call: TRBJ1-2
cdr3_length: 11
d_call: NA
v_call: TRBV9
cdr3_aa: CASSDPGAHAF

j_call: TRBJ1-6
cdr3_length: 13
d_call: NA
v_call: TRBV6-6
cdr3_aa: CASNQGINSPLHF

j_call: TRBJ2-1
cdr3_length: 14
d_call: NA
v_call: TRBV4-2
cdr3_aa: CASSALLASNEQFF

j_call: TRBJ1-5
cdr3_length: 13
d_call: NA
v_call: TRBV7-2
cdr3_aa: CASSPEVSQPQHF

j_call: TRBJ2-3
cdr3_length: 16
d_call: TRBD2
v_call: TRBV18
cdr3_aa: CASSQEGTSATDTQYF

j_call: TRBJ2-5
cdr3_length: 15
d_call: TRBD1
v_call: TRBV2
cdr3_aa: CASNRGAANQETQYF

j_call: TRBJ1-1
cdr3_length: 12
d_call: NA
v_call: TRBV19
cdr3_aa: CASRQVNTEAFF

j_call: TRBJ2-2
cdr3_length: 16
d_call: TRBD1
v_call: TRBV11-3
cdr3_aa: CASSLARGKDTGELFF

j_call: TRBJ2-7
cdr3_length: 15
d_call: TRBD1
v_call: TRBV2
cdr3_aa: CASSATGAGTYEQYF

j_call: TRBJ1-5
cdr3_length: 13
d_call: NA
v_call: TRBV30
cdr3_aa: CAWSERLNQPQHF

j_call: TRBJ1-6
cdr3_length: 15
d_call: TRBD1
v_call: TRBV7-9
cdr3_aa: CASSPPGQNYSPLHF

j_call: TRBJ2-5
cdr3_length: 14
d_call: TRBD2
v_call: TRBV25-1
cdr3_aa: CASSGLAGGETQYF